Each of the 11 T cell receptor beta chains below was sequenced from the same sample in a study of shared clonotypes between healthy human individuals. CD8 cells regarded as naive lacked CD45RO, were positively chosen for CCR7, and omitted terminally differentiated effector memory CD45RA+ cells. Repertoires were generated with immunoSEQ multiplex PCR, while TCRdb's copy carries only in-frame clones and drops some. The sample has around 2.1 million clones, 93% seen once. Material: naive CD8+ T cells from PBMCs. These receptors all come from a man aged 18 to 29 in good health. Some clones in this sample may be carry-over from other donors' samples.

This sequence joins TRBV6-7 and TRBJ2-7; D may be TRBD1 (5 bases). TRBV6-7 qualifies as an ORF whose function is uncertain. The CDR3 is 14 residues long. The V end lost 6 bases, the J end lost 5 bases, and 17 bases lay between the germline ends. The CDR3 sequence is CASSTKGARHEQYF. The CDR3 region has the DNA TGTGCCAGCAGCACCAAAGGGGCCCGCCACGAGCAGTACTTC.

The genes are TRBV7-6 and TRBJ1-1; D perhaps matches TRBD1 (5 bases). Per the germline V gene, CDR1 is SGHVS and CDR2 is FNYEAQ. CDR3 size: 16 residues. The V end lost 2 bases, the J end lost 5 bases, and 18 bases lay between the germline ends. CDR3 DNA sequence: TGTGCCAGCAGCTTAAAGTCGGGAGGGGTTGGTACTGAAGCTTTCTTT. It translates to CASSLKSGGVGTEAFF. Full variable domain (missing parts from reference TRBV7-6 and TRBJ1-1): GAGVSQSPRYKVTKRGQDVALRCDPISGHVSLYWYRQALGQGPEFLTYFNYEAQQDKSGLPNDRFSAERPEGSISTLTIQRTEQRDSAMYRCASSLKSGGVGTEAFFGQGTRLTVV.

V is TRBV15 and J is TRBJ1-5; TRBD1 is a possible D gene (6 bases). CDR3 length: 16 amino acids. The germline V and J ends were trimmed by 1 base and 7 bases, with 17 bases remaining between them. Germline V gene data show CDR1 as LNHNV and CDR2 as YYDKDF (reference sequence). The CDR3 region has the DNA TGTGCCACCAGCAGAGTAGATATACAGGGAGGGCAGCCCCAGCATTTT. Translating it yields CATSRVDIQGGQPQHF.

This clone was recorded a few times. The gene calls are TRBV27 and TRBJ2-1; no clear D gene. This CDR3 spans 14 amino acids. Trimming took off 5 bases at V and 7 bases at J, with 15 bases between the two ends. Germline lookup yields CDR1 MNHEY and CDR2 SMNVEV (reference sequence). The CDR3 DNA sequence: TGTGCCAGCAGTCCTGGGCGGCTGGGTAATGAGCAGTTCTTC. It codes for CASSPGRLGNEQFF.

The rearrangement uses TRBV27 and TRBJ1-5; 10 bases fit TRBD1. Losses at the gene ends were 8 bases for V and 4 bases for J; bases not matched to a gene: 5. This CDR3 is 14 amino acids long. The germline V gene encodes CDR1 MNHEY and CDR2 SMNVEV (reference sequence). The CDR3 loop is CASPGTGDNQPQHF. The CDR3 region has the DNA TGTGCCAGCCCCGGGACAGGGGATAATCAGCCCCAGCATTTT.

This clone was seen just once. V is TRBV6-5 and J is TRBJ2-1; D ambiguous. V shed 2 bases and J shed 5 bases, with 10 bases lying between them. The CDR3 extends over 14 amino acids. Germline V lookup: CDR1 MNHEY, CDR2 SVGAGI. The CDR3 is CASSYLPAHNEQFF. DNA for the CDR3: TGTGCCAGCAGTTACCTTCCAGCCCACAATGAGCAGTTCTTC.

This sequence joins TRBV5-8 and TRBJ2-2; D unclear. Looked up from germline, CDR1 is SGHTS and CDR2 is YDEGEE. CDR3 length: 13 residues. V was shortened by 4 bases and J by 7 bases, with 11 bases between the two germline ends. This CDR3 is CASSPDQGGELFF. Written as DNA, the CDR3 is TGTGCCAGCAGCCCGGACCAAGGCGGGGAGCTGTTTTTT.

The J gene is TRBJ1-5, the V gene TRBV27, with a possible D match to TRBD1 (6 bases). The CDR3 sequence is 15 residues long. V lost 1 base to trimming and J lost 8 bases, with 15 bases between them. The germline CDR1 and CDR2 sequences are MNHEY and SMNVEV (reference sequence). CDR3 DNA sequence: TGTGCCAGCAGTTTATACCCCGGAGGGGGTGAGCCCCAGCATTTT. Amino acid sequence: CASSLYPGGGEPQHF.

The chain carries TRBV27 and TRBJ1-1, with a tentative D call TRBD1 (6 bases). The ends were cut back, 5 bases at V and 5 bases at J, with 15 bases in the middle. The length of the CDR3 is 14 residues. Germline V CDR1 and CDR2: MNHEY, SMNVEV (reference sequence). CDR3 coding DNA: TGTGCCAGCAGTCTTGCCACAGGGAGAACTGAAGCTTTCTTT. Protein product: CASSLATGRTEAFF.

CDR3 coding DNA: TGTGCCAGCAGCTTACGAGTCGGGGTGGGAGATCAGCCCCAGCATTTT. Protein sequence: CASSLRVGVGDQPQHF. This chain uses TRBV7-2 with TRBJ1-5; unclear D gene. V was pared by 2 bases and J by 5 bases, with 16 bases between. Germline assignment: CDR1 SGHTA and CDR2 FQGNSA. The CDR3 is 16 residues long.

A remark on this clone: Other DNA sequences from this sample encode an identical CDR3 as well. The CDR3 is CASSPVGLAKNIQYF. The CDR3, as DNA: TGTGCCAGCAGCCCCGTCGGACTAGCCAAAAACATTCAGTACTTC. This chain joins TRBV6-5 and TRBJ2-4, with D possibly being TRBD2 (5 bases). Trimming left V 6 bases short and J 0 bases short, with 12 bases between. Germline CDR1 reads MNHEY; CDR2 reads SVGAGI. This CDR3 has 15 amino acids.